Presented here are 18 T cell receptor beta chains from one specimen sequenced in a study of control samples from healthy donors and cancer patients. Sequenced by immunoSEQ multiplex PCR; TCRdb stores in-frame clones only, minus some. Among around 130,000 clones, 91% were seen once, and the ten largest hold more than 6.5%. Sequencing was performed on blood. Receptors originate from a man aged 18 to 35 in good health.

V is TRBV30 and J is TRBJ1-5; D possibly corresponds to TRBD1 (5 bases). Trimming removed 0 bases at V and 2 bases at J, with 14 bases between. CDR1 and CDR2 (germline): GTSNPN, SVGIG (reference sequence). The CDR3 extends over 16 amino acids. The CDR3 sequence is CAWSVVGAGGNQPQHF. The CDR3 nucleotides read TGTGCCTGGAGTGTAGTTGGGGCGGGCGGCAATCAGCCCCAGCATTTT.

This clone was observed once. This rearrangement joins TRBV6-5 to TRBJ1-1; possible D gene TRBD1, 6 bases. Deletions cut 8 bases from V and 7 bases from J, with 11 bases between. The CDR3 is 11 residues long. Looked up from germline, CDR1 is MNHEY and CDR2 is SVGAGI. CDR3 sequence reads: CASREGGEAFF. DNA of the CDR3: TGTGCCAGCCGGGAGGGGGGTGAAGCTTTCTTT.

The gene calls are TRBV11-2 and TRBJ1-1, with D unclear. CDR1 SGHAT and CDR2 FQNNGV come from the germline V gene. The germline V and J ends were trimmed by 5 bases and 1 base, with 8 bases remaining between them. The CDR3 contains 13 residues. The CDR3 bases are TGTGCCAGCAGCAAACGACAGAACACTGAAGCTTTCTTT. Translating it yields CASSKRQNTEAFF.

The chain links TRBV19 to TRBJ2-2, with D possibly TRBD2 on 5 matching bases. This CDR3 contains 12 residues. V gave up 7 bases and J gave up 8 bases, with 11 bases separating them. Per the germline V gene, CDR1 is LNHDA and CDR2 is SQIVND (reference sequence). CDR3 protein: CASTRGTGELFF. The CDR3 nucleotides read TGTGCCAGTACCCGGGGAACAGGGGAGCTGTTTTTT. Full variable domain (rest looked up from reference TRBV19 and TRBJ2-2): DGGITQSPKYLFRKEGQNVTLSCEQNLNHDAMYWYRQDPGQGLRLIYYSQIVNDFQKGDIAEGYSVSREKKESFPLTVTSAQKNPTAFYLCASTRGTGELFFGEGSRLTVL.

This chain uses TRBV4-1 with TRBJ1-1; D gene unclear. Germline CDR1 reads MGHRA; CDR2 reads YSYEKL. The CDR3 runs to 15 residues. The V end lost 0 bases, the J end lost 1 base, and 9 bases lay between the germline ends. CDR3 sequence reads: CASSQDMIRNTEAFF. For the CDR3, the DNA is TGCGCCAGCAGCCAAGATATGATACGGAACACTGAAGCTTTCTTT.

V gene TRBV20-1 combines with J gene TRBJ1-2; unclear D gene. Germline-derived CDR1 and CDR2 are DFQATT and SNEGSKA (reference sequence). V lost 7 bases to trimming and J lost 8 bases, with 14 bases between them. The CDR3 contains 11 residues. In DNA, the CDR3 is TGCAGTGTTCGCGGACGGGGAGGCTACACCTTC. Its protein product is CSVRGRGGYTF.

The chain combines TRBV5-1 with TRBJ1-2; D uncertain. The V gene lost 0 bases and the J gene lost 7 bases, with 10 bases spanning the gap. In germline, CDR1 is SGHRS, CDR2 YFSETQ. The CDR3 loop spans 13 amino acids. This chain's CDR3 is CASSLVSASGYTF. CDR3 coding DNA: TGCGCCAGCAGCTTGGTATCCGCTAGTGGCTACACCTTC. Complete variable domain (other parts from reference TRBV5-1 and TRBJ1-2): KAGVTQTPRYLIKTRGQQVTLSCSPISGHRSVSWYQQTPGQGLQFLFEYFSETQRNKGNFPGRFSGRQFSNSRSEMNVSTLELGDSALYLCASSLVSASGYTFGSGTRLTVV.

The chain couples TRBV12-3 or TRBV12-4 to TRBJ1-6, with D unresolved. The CDR3 consists of 12 residues. Trimming removed 0 bases at V and 14 bases at J, with 8 bases between. CDR3 coding DNA: TGTGCCAGCAGTTTAGCTACAGCAACCCTCCACTTT. It specifies CASSLATATLHF.

The V and J genes are TRBV5-6 and TRBJ2-2; the match to TRBD1 covers 9 bases. The CDR3 loop spans 17 amino acids. V dropped 2 bases and J dropped 3; count of bases not matched to a gene: 8. Germline V gene data show CDR1 as SGHDT and CDR2 as YYEEEE. The CDR3 loop reads CASSFHRGRFDTGELFF. The DNA of the CDR3 is TGTGCCAGCAGCTTTCACAGGGGGCGGTTTGACACCGGGGAGCTGTTTTTT.

The chain joins TRBV28 to TRBJ1-2, with D uncertain. The germline V gene has CDR1 MDHEN and CDR2 SYDVKM. Trimming pared 3 bases from V and 8 bases from J, leaving 7 bases between. This CDR3 spans 11 amino acids. The CDR3 sequence is CASSLMDGYTF. Written as DNA, the CDR3 is TGTGCCAGCAGTTTGATGGACGGCTACACCTTC.

This clone was recorded at least ten times. The sample contains more than one DNA sequence encoding this CDR3. The chain employs TRBV5-1 and TRBJ1-2; D remains ambiguous. V was cut by 1 base and J by 3 bases, with 10 bases left in between. The CDR3 is 14 residues long. Germline V lookup: CDR1 SGHRS, CDR2 YFSETQ. This CDR3 is CASSLLTGDYGYTF. The CDR3 DNA is TGCGCCAGCAGCTTGCTTACGGGAGACTATGGCTACACCTTC.

The chain's CDR3 is CASSTQRGTQETQYF. The CDR3 nucleotides read TGCGCCAGCAGCACTCAACGGGGGACTCAAGAGACCCAGTACTTC. The V call is TRBV5-1, the J call TRBJ2-5, with TRBD2 as a possible D gene (6 bases). Germline V CDR1 and CDR2: SGHRS, YFSETQ. CDR3 size: 15 residues. V dropped 4 bases and J dropped 2 bases, with 15 bases sitting between them. Full variable domain (rest looked up from reference TRBV5-1 and TRBJ2-5): KAGVTQTPRYLIKTRGQQVTLSCSPISGHRSVSWYQQTPGQGLQFLFEYFSETQRNKGNFPGRFSGRQFSNSRSEMNVSTLELGDSALYLCASSTQRGTQETQYFGPGTRLLVL.

This clone was seen once. The J gene is TRBJ1-1, the V gene TRBV4-2, with TRBD1 matching 9 bases. The CDR3 has 15 residues. The ends lost 4 bases at V and 6 bases at J; junction bases unmatched: 9. Per germline, CDR1 LGHNA and CDR2 YNFKEQ. The CDR3 sequence is CASSLRQGVIAEAFF. CDR3 sequence (DNA): TGTGCCAGCAGCCTCCGACAGGGGGTCATCGCTGAAGCTTTCTTT.

With regard to this clone: This same CDR3 is encoded by further DNA sequences in the sample. The chain joins TRBV7-3 to TRBJ2-3; D is ambiguous. The V and J ends lost 5 bases and 4 bases respectively, with 10 bases between them. Germline lookup yields CDR1 SGHTA and CDR2 FQGTGA. The CDR3 is 13 residues long. As DNA, the CDR3 is TGTGCCAGCAGCCCCCCAGGCGCAGATACGCAGTATTTT. Translated, it gives CASSPPGADTQYF.

In its sample, this clone was seen once. The chain has TRBV7-9 and TRBJ2-1; the D is unclear. The length of the CDR3 is 15 residues. Germline V gene sequence: CDR1 SEHNR, CDR2 FQNEAQ (reference sequence). Trimming removed 5 bases at V and 4 bases at J, with 15 bases between. CDR3 nucleotide sequence: TGTGCCAGCAGCATATACACGTCCCGATACAATGAGCAGTTCTTC. Its translation is CASSIYTSRYNEQFF.

This rearrangement joins TRBV4-1 to TRBJ2-5; TRBD1 matches 7 bases. With V trimmed by 2 bases and J by 5 bases, 8 bases remained unmatched. The CDR3 covers 15 residues. The germline CDR1 and CDR2 sequences are MGHRA and YSYEKL. The CDR3 loop is CASSQTTGSVETQYF. The CDR3 DNA sequence: TGCGCCAGCAGCCAAACGACAGGGTCAGTGGAGACCCAGTACTTC.

This chain connects TRBV5-1 to TRBJ1-2, with TRBD1 matching 10 bases. The V segment lost 4 bases and the J segment 1 base; nucleotides outside the gene matches: 7. Germline V gene lookup returns CDR1 SGHRS and CDR2 YFSETQ. The CDR3 spans 16 residues. This CDR3 is CASSQGQGGFNYGYTF. In DNA, the CDR3 is TGCGCCAGCAGCCAAGGACAGGGGGGATTTAACTATGGCTACACCTTC.

In the case of this clone: Other nucleotide sequences from this sample produce the same CDR3. This chain connects TRBV18 to TRBJ1-5; D is uncertain. V lost 2 bases and J 0 bases, leaving 5 bases between the germline ends. The CDR3 is made up of 14 amino acids. Germline values: CDR1 KGHSH, CDR2 LQKENI. CDR3 in DNA: TGTGCCAGCTCACCAGGGGATAGCAATCAGCCCCAGCATTTT. Translation: CASSPGDSNQPQHF.